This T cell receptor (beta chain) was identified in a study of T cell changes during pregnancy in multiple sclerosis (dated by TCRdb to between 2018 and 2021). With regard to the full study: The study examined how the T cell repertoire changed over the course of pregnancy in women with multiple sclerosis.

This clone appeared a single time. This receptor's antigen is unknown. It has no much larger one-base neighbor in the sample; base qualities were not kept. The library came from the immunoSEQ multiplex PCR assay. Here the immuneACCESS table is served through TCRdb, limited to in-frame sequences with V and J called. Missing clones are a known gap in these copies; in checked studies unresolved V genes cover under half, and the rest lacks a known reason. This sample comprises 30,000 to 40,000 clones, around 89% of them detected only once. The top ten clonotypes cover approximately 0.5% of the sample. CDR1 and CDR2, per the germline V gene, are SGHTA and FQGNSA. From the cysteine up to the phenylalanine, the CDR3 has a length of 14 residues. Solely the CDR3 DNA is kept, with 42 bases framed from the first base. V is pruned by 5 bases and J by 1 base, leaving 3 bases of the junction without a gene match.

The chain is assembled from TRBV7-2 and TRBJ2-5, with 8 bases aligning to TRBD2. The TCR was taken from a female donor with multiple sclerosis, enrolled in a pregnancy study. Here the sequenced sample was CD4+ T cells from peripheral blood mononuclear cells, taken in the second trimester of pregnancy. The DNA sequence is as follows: TGTGCCAGCAGCCGGGGGGGCCCCCAAGAGACCCAGTACTTC. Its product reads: CASSRGGPQETQYF.